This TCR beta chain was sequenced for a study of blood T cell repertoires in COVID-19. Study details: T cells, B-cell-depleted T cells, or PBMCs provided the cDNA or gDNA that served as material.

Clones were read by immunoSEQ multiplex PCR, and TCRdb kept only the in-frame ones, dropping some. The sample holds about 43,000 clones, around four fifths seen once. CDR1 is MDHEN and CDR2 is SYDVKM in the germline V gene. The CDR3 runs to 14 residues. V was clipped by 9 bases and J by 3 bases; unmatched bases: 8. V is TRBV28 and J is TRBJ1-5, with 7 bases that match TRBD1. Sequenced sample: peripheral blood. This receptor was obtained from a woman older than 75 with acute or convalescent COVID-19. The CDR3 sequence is CASTGAGNNQPQHF. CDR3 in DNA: TGTGCCAGTACAGGGGCCGGGAACAATCAGCCCCAGCATTTT.